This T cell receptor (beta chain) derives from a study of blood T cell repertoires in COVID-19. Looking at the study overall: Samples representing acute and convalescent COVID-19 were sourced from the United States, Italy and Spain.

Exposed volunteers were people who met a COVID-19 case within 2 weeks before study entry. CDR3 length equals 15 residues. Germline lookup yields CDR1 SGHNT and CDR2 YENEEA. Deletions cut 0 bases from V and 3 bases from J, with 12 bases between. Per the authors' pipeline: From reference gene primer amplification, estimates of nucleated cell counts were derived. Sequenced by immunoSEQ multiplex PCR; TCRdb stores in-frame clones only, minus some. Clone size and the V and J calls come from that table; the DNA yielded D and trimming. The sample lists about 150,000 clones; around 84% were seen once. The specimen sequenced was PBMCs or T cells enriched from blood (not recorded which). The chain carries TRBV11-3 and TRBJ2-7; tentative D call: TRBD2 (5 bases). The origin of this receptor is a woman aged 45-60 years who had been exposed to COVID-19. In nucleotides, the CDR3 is TGTGCCAGCAGCTTAGAAAGCGGCCCAAACTACGAGCAGTACTTC. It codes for CASSLESGPNYEQYF. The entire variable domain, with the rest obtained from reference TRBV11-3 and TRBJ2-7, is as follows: EAGVVQSPRYKIIEKKQPVAFWCNPISGHNTLYWYLQNLGQGPELLIRYENEEAVDDSQLPKDRFSAERLKGVDSTLKIQPAELGDSAVYLCASSLESGPNYEQYFGPGTRLTVT.